This T cell receptor beta chain emerged from a study of blood T cell repertoires in COVID-19. Across the whole study: Acute and convalescent COVID-19 samples came from the United States, Italy and Spain. PBMCs, B-cell-depleted T cells, or T cells were the source of the cDNA or gDNA that made up the material.

Trimming removed 3 bases from V and 8 bases from J; junction bases left unmatched: 8. Germline V gives CDR1 SQVTM, CDR2 ANQGSEA. The CDR3 extends over 15 amino acids. Assay used: immunoSEQ multiplex PCR; TCRdb lists only in-frame clones, some missing. The table shows approximately 180,000 clones, with 75% to 95% occurring only once. The TCR comes from a man aged 50 or older with acute or convalescent COVID-19. The J gene is TRBJ2-1, the V gene TRBV29-1; 12 positions agree with TRBD1. What was sequenced was peripheral blood. The CDR3 DNA reads as TGCAGCGTTGATCCGGGACAGGGGGCTAGGGATGAGCAGTTCTTC. Protein product: CSVDPGQGARDEQFF.